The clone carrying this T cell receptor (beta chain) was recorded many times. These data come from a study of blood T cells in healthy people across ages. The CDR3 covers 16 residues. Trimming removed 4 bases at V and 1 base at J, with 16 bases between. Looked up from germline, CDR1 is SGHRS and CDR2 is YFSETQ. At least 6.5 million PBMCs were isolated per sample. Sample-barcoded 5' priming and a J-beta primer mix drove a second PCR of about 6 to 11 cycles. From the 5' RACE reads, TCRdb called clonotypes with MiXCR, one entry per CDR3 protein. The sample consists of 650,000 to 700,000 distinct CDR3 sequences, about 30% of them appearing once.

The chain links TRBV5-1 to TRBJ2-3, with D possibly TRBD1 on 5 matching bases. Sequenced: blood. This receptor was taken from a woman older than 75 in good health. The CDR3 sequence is CASSTDSRGGTDTQYF. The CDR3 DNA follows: TGCGCCAGCAGCACCGATTCAAGGGGCGGCACAGATACGCAGTATTTT.